What follows are 5 T cell receptor beta chains derived from one specimen sequenced in a study of cytomegalovirus exposure and HLA in healthy donors. 13 Jbeta primers and 60 Vbeta primers were used for the PCR. Here immunoSEQ multiplex PCR was the method, and the copy in TCRdb shows in-frame clones only, minus some. The table includes over 95,000 clones, over 75% detected once. The sequenced sample consisted of PBMCs. The receptor set was obtained from a middle-aged man in good health and CMV-seropositive.

The rearrangement joins TRBV13 to TRBJ2-1; TRBD1 matches 7 bases. CDR1 and CDR2 from the germline V gene are PRHDT and FYEKMQ (reference sequence). V lost 5 bases and J lost 4; bases outside the gene matches: 11. This CDR3 has 16 residues. CDR3 protein: CASSQGGQSRYNEQFF. The CDR3 DNA reads TGTGCCAGCAGCCAAGGGGGACAGAGCCGTTACAATGAGCAGTTCTTC.

Details on this clone: The junction does not match germline at one end; this may be a read error. The rearrangement joins TRBV4-3 to TRBJ2-2; the match to TRBD2 covers 11 bases. Germline V gene sequence: CDR1 LGHNA, CDR2 YSLEER. This CDR3 region has 16 residues. CDR3 sequence: CASSPGTSGNTGVLFF. CDR3 DNA: TGCGCCAGCAGCCCAGGGACTAGCGGAAACACCGGGGTGCTGTTTTTT.

On this clone itself: Compared with germline, one end of the junction differs, possibly owing to a read error. The rearrangement joins TRBV29-1 to TRBJ2-3; D is perhaps TRBD2 (6 bases). The CDR3 totals 10 residues. Germline CDR1 SQVTM, CDR2 ANQGSEA. The CDR3 nucleotides are TGCAGCGTTGTGGGGACTCGACACGGTTTT. It translates to CSVVGTRHGF.

The chain links TRBV11-2 to TRBJ1-1, with 8 nucleotides matching TRBD1. There are 15 residues in the CDR3. Germline trimming cut 5 bases from V and 2 bases from J; bases unmatched to any gene: 7. Germline CDR1 SGHAT, CDR2 FQNNGV. CDR3 DNA sequence: TGTGCCAGCAGCCGTCGGACAGGGCCCAACACTGAAGCTTTCTTT. Its translation is CASSRRTGPNTEAFF. The whole variable domain, filled in from reference TRBV11-2 and TRBJ1-1, reads EAGVAQSPRYKIIEKRQSVAFWCNPISGHATLYWYQQILGQGPKLLIQFQNNGVVDDSQLPKDRFSAERLKGVDSTLKIQPAKLEDSAVYLCASSRRTGPNTEAFFGQGTRLTVV.

This clone was seen once. The V gene is TRBV5-4, the J gene TRBJ2-1, with D unresolved. CDR1 and CDR2 (germline): SGHNT, YYREEE (reference sequence). The CDR3 is made up of 13 amino acids. Trimming stripped 2 bases from V and 7 bases from J, with 10 bases between. As DNA, the CDR3 is TGTGCCAGCAGCTTTACAGAGTTGAATGAGCAGTTCTTC. It specifies CASSFTELNEQFF.